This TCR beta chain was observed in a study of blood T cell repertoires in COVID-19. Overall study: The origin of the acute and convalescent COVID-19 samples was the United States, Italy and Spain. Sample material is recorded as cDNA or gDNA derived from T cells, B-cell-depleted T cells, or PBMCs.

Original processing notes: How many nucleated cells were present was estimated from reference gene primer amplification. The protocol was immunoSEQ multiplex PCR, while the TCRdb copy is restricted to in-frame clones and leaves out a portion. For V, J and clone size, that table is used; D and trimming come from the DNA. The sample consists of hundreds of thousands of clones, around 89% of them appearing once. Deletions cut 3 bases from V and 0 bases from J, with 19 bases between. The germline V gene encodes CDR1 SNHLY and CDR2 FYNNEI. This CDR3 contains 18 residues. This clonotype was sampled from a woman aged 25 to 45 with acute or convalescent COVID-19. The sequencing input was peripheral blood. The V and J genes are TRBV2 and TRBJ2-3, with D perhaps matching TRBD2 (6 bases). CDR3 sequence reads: CASSDQWGKGTSTDTQYF. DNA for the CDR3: TGTGCCAGCAGTGATCAGTGGGGGAAGGGGACTAGCACAGATACGCAGTATTTT. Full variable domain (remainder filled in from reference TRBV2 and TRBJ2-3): EPEVTQTPSHQVTQMGQEVILRCVPISNHLYFYWYRQILGQKVEFLVSFYNNEISEKSEIFDDQFSVERPDGSNFTLKIRSTKLEDSAMYFCASSDQWGKGTSTDTQYFGPGTRLTVL.